This T cell receptor beta chain appears in the sequencing data of a study of T cell repertoires in cytomegalovirus infection (dated by TCRdb to between 2018 and 2021). With regard to the full study: Donor HLA type was relevant to the analysis, because carriage of CMV infection together with the matching HLA type was indicated by public TCR beta signatures. Points the paper makes about the study in general: In both this cohort and an independent approximately 370-donor cohort, the cumulative frequency of public TCR beta family members distinguished carriers of CMV infection plus the relevant HLA type. The ex vivo response was dominated by HLA-C-restricted CMV-specific TCR beta clonotypes, which also provided the single most frequent clonotype in two of eight donors.

This clonotype was picked up many times. The antigen it recognizes is unknown. No much larger clone exists at a distance of one base, and base qualities are not known. Sequencing took place on an Illumina HiSeq 1500. TCRdb reworked the public reads: Q25 trimming with fastp, MiXCR clone assembly, productive beta chains retained. Records with the same CDR3 protein are collapsed into one entry carrying the most frequent genes and DNA. In all, the sample holds about 130,000 distinct CDR3 sequences, and roughly 9% of those were seen once. 10% of the sample belongs to the ten largest clones. In the germline V gene, CDR1 corresponds to SQVTM and CDR2 to ANQGSEA. The CDR3 holds 12 amino acids from the cysteine to the phenylalanine. Only the CDR3 part of the read is kept: 36 bases, read in frame from the first base. V is pared back by 6 bases and J by 6 bases, with 13 bases lying between the germline termini.

Sequencing was carried out using PBMCs. The source of this sequence is a human donor in good health (CMV status not recorded). Some clones in this sample may be carry-over from other donors' samples. The V and J segments used are TRBV29-1 and TRBJ2-3, with the D gene not clear enough to name. The CDR3 has the sequence CSVDLPDDTQYF. The sequence in DNA is TGCAGCGTGGACCTCCCCGACGATACGCAGTATTTT.